A selection of T cell receptor beta chains follows, all from one sample in a study of OX40 agonist ivuxolimab in advanced cancers. Method: immunoSEQ multiplex PCR; TCRdb's copy keeps in-frame clones and lacks some. The profile shows some 46,000 clones, just under 95% of them singletons. The specimen comprised CD4+ or CD8+ T cells sorted from blood, sampled in a trial of the OX40 agonist ivuxolimab. The receptor source for this set is an adult with an advanced solid tumor such as melanoma, head and neck, liver or kidney cancer. Both conserved end residues are trimmed from each CDR3.

>TRBV6-8|TRBJ2-3
ASSGLTSGRWLDTQY
>TRBV2|TRBJ1-2
ARTEFANYGYT
>TRBV29-1|TRBJ2-1
SVVFGGSYNEQF
>TRBV18|TRBJ2-7
ASSPESYEQY
>TRBV4-3|TRBJ1-2
ASSHTGQGDYGYT
>TRBV9|TRBJ1-1
ASSLYGQGTTEAF
>TRBV7-9|TRBJ2-2
ASSYQGRNTGELF
>TRBV7-3|TRBJ2-1
ASSLTGPGNEQF
>TRBV27|TRBJ2-7
ASSAPGSSYEQY
>TRBV10-3|TRBJ2-2
AISEVGTTNTGELF
>TRBV30|TRBJ2-7
AWSVGTAYEQY
>TRBV28|TRBJ1-1
ASSFSPLTGIGRARPGTSAEAF
>TRBV6-5|TRBJ2-7
ASSYSMSAEQY
>TRBV7-2|TRBJ2-7
ASSFPAYEQY
>TRBV6-6|TRBJ2-1
ASSSNEQF
>TRBV5-1|TRBJ2-3
ASSLVPGSIGDTQY
>TRBV4-3|TRBJ2-7
ASSQGEPRDEQY
>TRBV6-5|TRBJ1-2
ASSYATGRISYGYT
>TRBV28|TRBJ2-7
ASTGGEIPYEQY
>TRBV7-3|TRBJ2-1
ASSPNGGSYNEQF
>TRBV6-5|TRBJ1-1
ASSDNQAF
>TRBV30|TRBJ1-3
AWSIETGNTIY
>TRBV5-6|TRBJ2-3
ASTVGGASDTQY
>TRBV7-9|TRBJ2-7
ASSLGVGLAVHEQY
>TRBV7-2|TRBJ1-5
ASSLAAAEWDNQPQH
>TRBV11-2|TRBJ2-1
ASSLEGLAEYNEQF